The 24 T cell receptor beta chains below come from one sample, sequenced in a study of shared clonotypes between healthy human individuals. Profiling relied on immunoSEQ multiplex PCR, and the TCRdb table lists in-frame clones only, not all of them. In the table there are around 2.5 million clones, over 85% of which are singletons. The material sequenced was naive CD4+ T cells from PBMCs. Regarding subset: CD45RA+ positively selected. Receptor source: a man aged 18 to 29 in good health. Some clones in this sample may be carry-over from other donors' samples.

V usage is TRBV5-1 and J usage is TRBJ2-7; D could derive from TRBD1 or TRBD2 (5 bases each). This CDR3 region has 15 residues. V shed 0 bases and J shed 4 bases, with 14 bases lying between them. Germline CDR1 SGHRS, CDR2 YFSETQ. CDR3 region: CASSLAAGTEYEQYF. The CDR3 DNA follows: TGCGCCAGCAGCTTGGCCGCCGGGACCGAGTACGAGCAGTACTTC.

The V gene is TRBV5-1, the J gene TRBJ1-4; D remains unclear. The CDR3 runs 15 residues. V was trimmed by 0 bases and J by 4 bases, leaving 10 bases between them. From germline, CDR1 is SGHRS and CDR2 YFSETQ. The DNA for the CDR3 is TGCGCCAGCAGCTTGGAGGGCCCCCTTAATGAAAAACTGTTTTTT. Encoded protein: CASSLEGPLNEKLFF.

CDR3 in amino acids: CATRKAVGTEAFF. CDR3 DNA sequence: TGTGCCACCAGGAAAGCTGTCGGCACTGAAGCTTTCTTT. The gene calls are TRBV15 and TRBJ1-1; D gene unclear. Per germline, CDR1 LNHNV and CDR2 YYDKDF (reference sequence). The length of the CDR3 is 13 residues. Trimming stripped 6 bases from V and 4 bases from J, with 12 bases between.

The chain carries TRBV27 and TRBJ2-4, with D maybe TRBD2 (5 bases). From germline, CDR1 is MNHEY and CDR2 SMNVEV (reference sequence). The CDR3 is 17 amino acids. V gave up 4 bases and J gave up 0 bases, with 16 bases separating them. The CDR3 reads CASSSPITGKAKNIQYF. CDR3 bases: TGTGCCAGCAGTTCCCCAATAACGGGGAAAGCCAAAAACATTCAGTACTTC.

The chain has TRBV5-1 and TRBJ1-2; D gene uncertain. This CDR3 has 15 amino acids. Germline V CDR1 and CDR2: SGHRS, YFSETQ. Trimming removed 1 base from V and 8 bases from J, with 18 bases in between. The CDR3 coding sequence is TGCGCCAGCAGCTTGATGGATAGGCAGGAGGAGGGCTACACCTTC. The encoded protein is CASSLMDRQEEGYTF.

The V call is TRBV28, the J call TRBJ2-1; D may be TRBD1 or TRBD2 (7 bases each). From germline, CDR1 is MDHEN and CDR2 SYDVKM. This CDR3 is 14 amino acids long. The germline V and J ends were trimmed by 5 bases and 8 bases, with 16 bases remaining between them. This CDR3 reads CASSARGGGYEQFF. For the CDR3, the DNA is TGTGCCAGCAGTGCCAGGGGGGGAGGATATGAGCAGTTCTTC.

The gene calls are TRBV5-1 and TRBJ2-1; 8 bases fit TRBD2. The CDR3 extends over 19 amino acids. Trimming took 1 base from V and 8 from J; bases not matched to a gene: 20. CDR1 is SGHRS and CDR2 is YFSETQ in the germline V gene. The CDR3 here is CASSLSVAGGTPNPDEQFF. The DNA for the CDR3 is TGCGCCAGCAGCTTGTCGGTTGCGGGGGGAACTCCAAACCCCGATGAGCAGTTCTTC.

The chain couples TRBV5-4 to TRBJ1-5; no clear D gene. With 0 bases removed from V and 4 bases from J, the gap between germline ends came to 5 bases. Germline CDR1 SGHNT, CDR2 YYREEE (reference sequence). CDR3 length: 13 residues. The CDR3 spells CASSLASNQPQHF. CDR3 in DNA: TGTGCCAGCAGCTTGGCTTCAAATCAGCCCCAGCATTTT. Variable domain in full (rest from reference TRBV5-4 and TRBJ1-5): ETGVTQSPTHLIKTRGQQVTLRCSSQSGHNTVSWYQQALGQGPQFIFQYYREEENGRGNFPPRFSGLQFPNYSSELNVNALELDDSALYLCASSLASNQPQHFGDGTRLSIL.

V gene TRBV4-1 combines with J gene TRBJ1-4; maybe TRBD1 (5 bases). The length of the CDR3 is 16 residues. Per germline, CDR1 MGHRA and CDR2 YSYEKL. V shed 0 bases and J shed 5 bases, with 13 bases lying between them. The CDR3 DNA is TGCGCCAGCAGCCAAGACCAGACAGTTCCGAATGAAAAACTGTTTTTT. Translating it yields CASSQDQTVPNEKLFF.

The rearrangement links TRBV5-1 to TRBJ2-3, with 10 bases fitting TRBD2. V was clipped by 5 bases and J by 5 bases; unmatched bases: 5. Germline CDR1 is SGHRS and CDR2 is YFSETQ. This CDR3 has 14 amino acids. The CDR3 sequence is CASRQREGVDTQYF. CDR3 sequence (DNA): TGCGCCAGCAGACAGCGGGAGGGCGTAGATACGCAGTATTTT.

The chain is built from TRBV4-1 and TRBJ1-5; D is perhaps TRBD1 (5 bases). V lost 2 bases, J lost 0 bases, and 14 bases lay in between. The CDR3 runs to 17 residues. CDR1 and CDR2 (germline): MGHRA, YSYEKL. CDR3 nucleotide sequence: TGCGCCAGCAGCCAAAGTCGGGGCAGGGTTAGCAATCAGCCCCAGCATTTT. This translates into CASSQSRGRVSNQPQHF.

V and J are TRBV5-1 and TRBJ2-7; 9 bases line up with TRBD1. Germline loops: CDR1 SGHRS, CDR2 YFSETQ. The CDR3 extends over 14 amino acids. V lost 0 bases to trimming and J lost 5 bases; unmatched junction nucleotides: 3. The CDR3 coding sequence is TGCGCCAGCAGCTTGGACAGGGGGCTCAACGAGCAGTACTTC. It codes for CASSLDRGLNEQYF.

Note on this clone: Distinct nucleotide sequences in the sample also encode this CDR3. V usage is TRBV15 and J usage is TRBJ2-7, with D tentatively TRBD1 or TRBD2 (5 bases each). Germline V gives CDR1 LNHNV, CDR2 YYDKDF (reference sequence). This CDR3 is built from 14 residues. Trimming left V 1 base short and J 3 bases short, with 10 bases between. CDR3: CATSRGGRGYEQYF. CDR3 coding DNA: TGTGCCACCAGCAGAGGGGGCCGGGGCTACGAGCAGTACTTC.

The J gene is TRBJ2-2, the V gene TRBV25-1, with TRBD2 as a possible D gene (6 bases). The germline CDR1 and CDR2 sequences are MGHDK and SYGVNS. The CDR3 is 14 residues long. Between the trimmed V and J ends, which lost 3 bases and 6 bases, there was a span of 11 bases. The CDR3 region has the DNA TGTGCCAGCAGTGATCTTTGGGGGGCCGGGGAGCTGTTTTTT. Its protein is CASSDLWGAGELFF.

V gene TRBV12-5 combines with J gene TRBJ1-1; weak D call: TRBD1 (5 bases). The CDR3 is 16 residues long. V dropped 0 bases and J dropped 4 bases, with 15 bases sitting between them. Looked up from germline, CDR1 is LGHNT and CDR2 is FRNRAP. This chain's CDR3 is CASGLVVGGAITEAFF. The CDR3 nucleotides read TGTGCTAGTGGTTTGGTAGTGGGAGGGGCGATCACTGAAGCTTTCTTT.

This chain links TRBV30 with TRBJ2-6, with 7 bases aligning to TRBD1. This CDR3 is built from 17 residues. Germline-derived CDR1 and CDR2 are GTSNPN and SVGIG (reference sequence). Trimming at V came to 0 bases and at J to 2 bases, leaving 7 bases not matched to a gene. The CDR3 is CAWSVRQGVPGANVLTF. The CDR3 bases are TGTGCCTGGAGTGTACGACAGGGAGTCCCTGGGGCCAACGTCCTGACTTTC.

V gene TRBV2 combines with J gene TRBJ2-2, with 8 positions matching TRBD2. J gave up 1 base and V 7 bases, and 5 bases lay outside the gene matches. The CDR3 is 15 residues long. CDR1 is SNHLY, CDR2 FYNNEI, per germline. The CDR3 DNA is TGTGCCAGCACCGGGAGGGGGAGGAACACCGGGGAGCTGTTTTTT. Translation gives CASTGRGRNTGELFF. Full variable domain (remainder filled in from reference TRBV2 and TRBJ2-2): EPEVTQTPSHQVTQMGQEVILRCVPISNHLYFYWYRQILGQKVEFLVSFYNNEISEKSEIFDDQFSVERPDGSNFTLKIRSTKLEDSAMYFCASTGRGRNTGELFFGEGSRLTVL.

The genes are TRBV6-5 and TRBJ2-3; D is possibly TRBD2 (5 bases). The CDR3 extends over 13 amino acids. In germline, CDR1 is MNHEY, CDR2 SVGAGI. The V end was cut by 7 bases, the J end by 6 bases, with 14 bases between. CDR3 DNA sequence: TGTGCCAGCATTGGACTCCCTCCGGATACGCAGTATTTT. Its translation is CASIGLPPDTQYF.

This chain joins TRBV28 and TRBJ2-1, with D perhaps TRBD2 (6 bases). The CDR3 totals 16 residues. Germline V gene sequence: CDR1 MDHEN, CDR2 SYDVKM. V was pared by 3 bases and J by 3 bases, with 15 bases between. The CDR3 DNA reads TGTGCCAGCAGTTTGGGCGGGATGGGCGGCTACAATGAGCAGTTCTTC. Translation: CASSLGGMGGYNEQFF. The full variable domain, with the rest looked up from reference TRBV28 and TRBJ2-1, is DVKVTQSSRYLVKRTGEKVFLECVQDMDHENMFWYRQDPGLGLRLIYFSYDVKMKEKGDIPEGYSVSREKKERFSLILESASTNQTSMYLCASSLGGMGGYNEQFFGPGTRLTVL.

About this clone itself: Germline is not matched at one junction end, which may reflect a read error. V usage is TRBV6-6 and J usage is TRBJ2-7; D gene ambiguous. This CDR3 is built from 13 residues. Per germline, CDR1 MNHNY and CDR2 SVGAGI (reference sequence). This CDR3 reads CASSYRGSALGFF. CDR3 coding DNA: TGTGCCAGCAGTTACAGAGGCAGCGCTCTAGGCTTTTTC.

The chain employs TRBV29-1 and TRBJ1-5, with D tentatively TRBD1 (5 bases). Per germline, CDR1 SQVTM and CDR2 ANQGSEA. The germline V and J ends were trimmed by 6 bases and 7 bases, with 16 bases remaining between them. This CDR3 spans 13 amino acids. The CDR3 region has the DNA TGCAGCGTGGGAGCTGGGGCGGACCAGCCCCAGCATTTT. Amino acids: CSVGAGADQPQHF.

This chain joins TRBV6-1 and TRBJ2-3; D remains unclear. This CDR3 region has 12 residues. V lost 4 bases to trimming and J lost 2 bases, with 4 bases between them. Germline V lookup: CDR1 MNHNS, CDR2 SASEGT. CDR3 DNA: TGTGCCAGCAGTGCTTACACAGATACGCAGTATTTT. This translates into CASSAYTDTQYF.

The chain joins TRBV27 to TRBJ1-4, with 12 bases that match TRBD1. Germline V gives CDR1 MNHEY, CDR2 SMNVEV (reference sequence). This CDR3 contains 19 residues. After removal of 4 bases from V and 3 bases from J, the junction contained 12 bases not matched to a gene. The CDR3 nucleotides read TGTGCCAGCAGTTCCCGCCCCCCGGGACAGGGGGCACCTAATGAAAAACTGTTTTTT. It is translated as CASSSRPPGQGAPNEKLFF.

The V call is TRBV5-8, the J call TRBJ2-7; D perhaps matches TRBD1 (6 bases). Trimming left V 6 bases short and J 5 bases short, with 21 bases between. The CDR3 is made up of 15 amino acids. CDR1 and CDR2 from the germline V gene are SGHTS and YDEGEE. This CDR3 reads CASTTGARDTNEQYF. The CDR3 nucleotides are TGTGCCAGCACCACCGGCGCACGGGACACCAACGAGCAGTACTTC.